These T cell receptor beta chains were read from a single sample in a study of T cells after yellow fever vaccination. TCRdb re-called the 5' RACE reads through MiXCR, storing one row per CDR3 protein. The sample yields more than 90,000 distinct CDR3 sequences, 8.4% seen once. Source: CD8+ T cells sorted from PBMCs, taken 45 days after the yellow fever booster vaccination. The origin of the receptors is a man aged 25 to 40 who received the YFV17D yellow fever vaccine. The CDR3 runs from the conserved cysteine through the conserved F or W.

CDR3aa | j_gene | v_gene
CASSWLAANEQFF | TRBJ2-1 | TRBV7-8
CASSFSNTGELFF | TRBJ2-2 | TRBV6-5
CASSAQLAGDTDTQYF | TRBJ2-3 | TRBV12-3/TRBV12-4
CASSLSPYLSYEQYF | TRBJ2-7 | TRBV11-2
CASKITTEQFF | TRBJ2-1 | TRBV7-9
CASSQDLPPSVVEQFF | TRBJ2-1 | TRBV14
CASSLESGVYNEQFF | TRBJ2-1 | TRBV7-8
CASSPPGGLVGGYTF | TRBJ1-2 | TRBV27
CASSFTDGEAFF | TRBJ1-1 | TRBV11-1
CASSPQPSGLQETQYF | TRBJ2-5 | TRBV7-8
CASSLGAFNQPQHF | TRBJ1-5 | TRBV12-3/TRBV12-4
CASRELRTTPYEQYF | TRBJ2-7 | TRBV6-1
CASSSTGENTEAFF | TRBJ1-1 | TRBV5-4
CASRGTEGGPDTQYF | TRBJ2-3 | TRBV10-2
CASRFSVGETQYF | TRBJ2-5 | TRBV12-3/TRBV12-4
CASTAEGEKLFF | TRBJ1-4 | TRBV4-2
CASSLGFGDTGELFF | TRBJ2-2 | TRBV7-8
CASSLGISWANEQFF | TRBJ2-1 | TRBV4-3
CASSYGGTGTEKLFF | TRBJ1-4 | TRBV6-5
CASSWSFKGTEAFF | TRBJ1-1 | TRBV12-3/TRBV12-4
CASSQDIQIFTDTQYF | TRBJ2-3 | TRBV4-3
CAPRGADSYEQYF | TRBJ2-7 | TRBV12-5
CSVAGGGTGVHNEQFF | TRBJ2-1 | TRBV29-1
CAWSEQGIGEKLFF | TRBJ1-4 | TRBV30
CSARDYWETQYF | TRBJ2-5 | TRBV20-1
CSARWTEASYEQYF | TRBJ2-7 | TRBV20-1
CASNAGAPANTGELFF | TRBJ2-2 | TRBV6-1
CASSLPGRGPLHF | TRBJ1-6 | TRBV7-8
CSAKTSGRANEQFF | TRBJ2-1 | TRBV20-1
CASSTLRETQYF | TRBJ2-5 | TRBV7-9
CASSDWTGAFPYEQYF | TRBJ2-7 | TRBV3-1
CAWTLAGNEQYF | TRBJ2-7 | TRBV30
CSAPIPDNAYEQYF | TRBJ2-7 | TRBV20-1
CASRAGTAYEQYF | TRBJ2-7 | TRBV2
CASSLGRPTEAFF | TRBJ1-1 | TRBV5-1
CASSEYFSTDTQYF | TRBJ2-3 | TRBV25-1
CSERGDRSYEQYF | TRBJ2-7 | TRBV20-1
CASSSTDYEQYF | TRBJ2-7 | TRBV7-9
CASWDSGELFF | TRBJ2-2 | TRBV7-8
CATSRSGLAVQETQYF | TRBJ2-5 | TRBV15
CASDQESGNTIYF | TRBJ1-3 | TRBV7-2
CASKKLLLAGGPNEQFF | TRBJ2-1 | TRBV11-2
CASTLNGNTIYF | TRBJ1-3 | TRBV12-3/TRBV12-4
CSVEGGSEQYF | TRBJ2-7 | TRBV29-1
CSGLADRSSYEQYF | TRBJ2-7 | TRBV20-1
CASSLNSGGRGIETQYF | TRBJ2-5 | TRBV11-2